Listed here are 21 T cell receptor beta chains from one sample, sequenced in a study of cytomegalovirus exposure and HLA in healthy donors. The study ran its PCR with 60 Vbeta and 13 Jbeta primers. Some clones are missing from TCRdb's copy, which holds only in-frame ones; the method was immunoSEQ multiplex PCR. The data show around 130,000 clones, about 76% seen once. Sequences were obtained from PBMCs. The source of these receptors is a man aged 35-49 years in good health and CMV-seropositive.

This clone was observed a few times. The rearrangement uses TRBV27 and TRBJ2-7; D might be TRBD2 (6 bases). V was shortened by 7 bases and J by 0 bases, with 10 bases between the two germline ends. Germline V gene lookup returns CDR1 MNHEY and CDR2 SMNVEV (reference sequence). This CDR3 has 13 residues. The CDR3 DNA is TGTGCCAGCACCGGGGGACCCTCCTACGAGCAGTACTTC. This encodes CASTGGPSYEQYF.

The chain links TRBV7-8 to TRBJ1-1; D unclear. Trimming took off 1 base at V and 6 bases at J, with 15 bases between the two ends. CDR1 and CDR2 from the germline V gene are SGHVS and FQNEAQ. This CDR3 comprises 15 residues. CDR3 in amino acids: CASSLVEVVPPEAFF. The CDR3 DNA follows: TGTGCCAGCAGCTTAGTGGAGGTAGTACCACCTGAAGCTTTCTTT. The full variable domain, completed using reference TRBV7-8 and TRBJ1-1, is GAGVSQSPRYKVAKRGQDVALRCDPISGHVSLFWYQQALGQGPEFLTYFQNEAQLDKSGLPSDRFFAERPEGSVSTLKIQRTQQEDSAVYLCASSLVEVVPPEAFFGQGTRLTVV.

DNA for the CDR3: TGTGCCAGTAGTATTTTGGGGGCTCAAGATCAGCCCCAGCATTTT. Its protein is CASSILGAQDQPQHF. The chain links TRBV19 to TRBJ1-5; tentatively, D is TRBD1 (6 bases). The V gene's germline CDR1 is LNHDA and CDR2 SQIVND (reference sequence). The CDR3 has 15 residues. With 3 bases removed from V and 5 bases from J, the gap between germline ends came to 14 bases.

This rearrangement joins TRBV25-1 to TRBJ1-1, with D possibly TRBD1 on 6 matching bases. V lost 6 bases, J lost 5 bases, and 19 bases lay in between. CDR3 length: 15 residues. CDR1 MGHDK and CDR2 SYGVNS come from the germline V gene. The CDR3 sequence is CASSDAGGQGTEAFF. DNA for the CDR3: TGTGCCAGCAGCGACGCGGGGGGGCAAGGGACTGAAGCTTTCTTT. Based on the CDR3 plus reference TRBV25-1 and TRBJ1-1, the full variable domain is EADIYQTPRYLVIGTGKKITLECSQTMGHDKMYWYQQDPGMELHLIHYSYGVNSTEKGDLSSESTVSRIRTEHFPLTLESARPSHTSQYLCASSDAGGQGTEAFFGQGTRLTVV.

V and J are TRBV7-2 and TRBJ2-7; 8 positions agree with TRBD1. The CDR3 runs 16 residues. The germline gives CDR1 SGHTA, CDR2 FQGNSA. V lost 2 bases, J lost 2 bases, and 8 bases stayed unmatched. CDR3 coding DNA: TGTGCCAGCAGCTTAACCCCGGCAGGGGGCCCCTACGAGCAGTACTTC. It encodes CASSLTPAGGPYEQYF.

CDR3 residues: CATYRTGGQGGAFF. As DNA, the CDR3 is TGTGCCACTTATCGGACAGGGGGCCAAGGGGGAGCTTTCTTT. V and J are TRBV27 and TRBJ1-1; 11 bases align to TRBD1. The CDR3 totals 14 residues. Germline assignment: CDR1 MNHEY and CDR2 SMNVEV (reference sequence). V shed 10 bases, J shed 10 bases, and the junction held 14 bases outside the gene matches.

The chain uses TRBV28 and TRBJ1-2, with D possibly being TRBD1 (6 bases). CDR1 MDHEN and CDR2 SYDVKM come from the germline V gene. Trimming took 3 bases from V and 5 from J, leaving 10 bases between them. The length of the CDR3 is 13 residues. The CDR3 region is CASSLGGRYGYTF. In nucleotides, the CDR3 is TGTGCCAGCAGTTTGGGGGGGCGTTATGGCTACACCTTC.

The J gene is TRBJ2-1, the V gene TRBV4-2; TRBD1 might be the D (5 bases). The CDR3 length is 14 residues. CDR1 LGHNA and CDR2 YNFKEQ come from the germline V gene. V was cut by 1 base and J by 7 bases, with 11 bases left in between. CDR3 sequence: CASSQVGPGNEQFF. The DNA of the CDR3 is TGTGCCAGCAGCCAAGTGGGGCCCGGGAATGAGCAGTTCTTC.

This clone was recorded a few times. CDR3 residues: CAISEMDSQNQPQHF. In DNA form, the CDR3 reads TGTGCCATCAGTGAGATGGACAGCCAGAATCAGCCCCAGCATTTT. V and J are TRBV10-3 and TRBJ1-5; D perhaps matches TRBD1 (6 bases). V lost 2 bases to trimming and J lost 4 bases, with 12 bases between them. Per the germline V gene, CDR1 is ENHRY and CDR2 is SYGVKD. The CDR3 consists of 15 residues.

This clone has just a few counts. The chain combines TRBV6-1 with TRBJ2-3; D is unclear. Between the trimmed V and J ends, which lost 8 bases and 5 bases, there was a span of 11 bases. There are 12 residues in the CDR3. Germline-derived CDR1 and CDR2 are MNHNS and SASEGT. The DNA for the CDR3 is TGTGCCAGCCTCCGGAGAAGAGATACGCAGTATTTT. Translated: CASLRRRDTQYF.

This chain connects TRBV6-1 to TRBJ2-2; D is unclear. Trimming pared 2 bases from V and 6 bases from J, leaving 10 bases between. The CDR3 sequence is 14 residues long. CDR1 MNHNS and CDR2 SASEGT come from the germline V gene. This CDR3 reads CASSESSKAGELFF. CDR3 sequence (DNA): TGTGCCAGCAGTGAATCTAGTAAGGCCGGGGAGCTGTTTTTT.

V and J are TRBV6-4 and TRBJ2-2; the match to TRBD2 covers 8 bases. The CDR3 runs 15 residues. Germline V gene data show CDR1 as MRHNA and CDR2 as SNTAGT. Trimming at V came to 3 bases and at J to 3 bases, leaving 3 bases not matched to a gene. The CDR3 nucleotides read TGTGCCAGCAGTGATTCCGGGGGGGACACCGGGGAGCTGTTTTTT. Encoded protein: CASSDSGGDTGELFF.

The V and J genes are TRBV6-1 and TRBJ2-5; D call uncertain. V shed 6 bases and J shed 0 bases, with 14 bases lying between them. Germline-derived CDR1 and CDR2 are MNHNS and SASEGT. The CDR3 consists of 15 residues. CDR3 region: CASRVSPLDQETQYF. DNA of the CDR3: TGTGCCAGCAGGGTAAGCCCGTTGGACCAAGAGACCCAGTACTTC.

This chain connects TRBV28 to TRBJ1-1; TRBD1 is a possible D gene (5 bases). Germline CDR1 reads MDHEN; CDR2 reads SYDVKM. CDR3 size: 18 residues. V was trimmed by 3 bases and J by 6 bases, leaving 26 bases between them. The CDR3 nucleotides read TGTGCCAGCAGTTTCGGTAGTGGGATGCCCGGGGGAAGGGCTGAAGCTTTCTTT. Its translation is CASSFGSGMPGGRAEAFF.

The chain is built from TRBV7-2 and TRBJ2-7; D is unresolved. Germline V gene lookup returns CDR1 SGHTA and CDR2 FQGNSA. V was pared by 3 bases and J by 2 bases, with 8 bases between. This CDR3 has 13 residues. Here the CDR3 DNA reads TGTGCCAGCAGCTTTCAGGCTCCCTACGAGCAGTACTTC. Its translation is CASSFQAPYEQYF.

This chain connects TRBV6-6 to TRBJ1-5; possible D gene TRBD1, 6 bases. CDR1 and CDR2 from the germline V gene are MNHNY and SVGAGI (reference sequence). The CDR3 contains 13 residues. V lost 7 bases and J 6 bases, leaving 13 bases between the germline ends. CDR3 in amino acids: CASTNREGQPQHF. For the CDR3, the DNA is TGTGCCAGCACTAACAGGGAAGGTCAGCCCCAGCATTTT.

J is TRBJ1-6 and V is TRBV11-2; tentatively, D is TRBD1 (6 bases). This CDR3 contains 15 residues. Germline values: CDR1 SGHAT, CDR2 FQNNGV. Trimming removed 3 bases from V and 8 bases from J, with 14 bases in between. The CDR3, as DNA: TGTGCCAGCAGCTTGCCGGGGACAAGGCATTCACCCCTCCACTTT. This codes for CASSLPGTRHSPLHF.

The chain joins TRBV7-9 to TRBJ2-7, with 13 bases identical to TRBD2. Losses at the gene ends were 2 bases for V and 8 bases for J; bases not matched to a gene: 6. The germline V gene encodes CDR1 SEHNR and CDR2 FQNEAQ (reference sequence). The CDR3 contains 15 residues. The CDR3 is CASSLTPGTSGKQYF. The DNA for the CDR3 is TGTGCCAGCAGCTTAACCCCCGGGACTAGCGGGAAGCAGTACTTC.

The V call is TRBV27, the J call TRBJ1-1; possible D gene TRBD1, 5 bases. V lost 4 bases to trimming and J lost 6 bases, with 21 bases between them. The CDR3 length is 16 residues. CDR1 and CDR2 from the germline V gene are MNHEY and SMNVEV (reference sequence). CDR3 sequence reads: CASSWGRGRLSAEAFF. The CDR3 nucleotides read TGTGCCAGCAGTTGGGGTAGGGGCAGGCTTTCGGCTGAAGCTTTCTTT.

This clone is a singleton in its sample. This rearrangement joins TRBV6-4 to TRBJ2-6; D uncertain. V shed 5 bases and J shed 0 bases, with 11 bases lying between them. The CDR3 length is 16 residues. CDR1 is MRHNA, CDR2 SNTAGT, per germline. CDR3 DNA sequence: TGTGCCAGCAGTTACGACACCTACTCTGGGGCCAACGTCCTGACTTTC. Protein sequence: CASSYDTYSGANVLTF.

This chain uses TRBV27 with TRBJ2-7, with 13 bases identical to TRBD2. CDR1 is MNHEY and CDR2 is SMNVEV in the germline V gene (reference sequence). Unmatched junction bases numbered 11, after V lost 6 bases and J lost 0 bases. This CDR3 is built from 18 residues. Written as DNA, the CDR3 is TGTGCCAGCAGCAACCCCGGGACTAGCGGGGTCCGCTCCTACGAGCAGTACTTC. It specifies CASSNPGTSGVRSYEQYF.